This T cell receptor beta chain was recorded in a study of blood T cell repertoires in COVID-19. The wider study: Recovered status in Cohort 3 required two negative PCRs, clearance, or symptom resolution.

Libraries were prepared by immunoSEQ multiplex PCR; TCRdb keeps only in-frame clonotypes and omits some of them. The sample yields about 170,000 clones, 70% to 80% seen once. Categorization into cohorts depended on clinical history that participants reported. The V end was cut by 0 bases, the J end by 2 bases, with 13 bases between. The CDR3 covers 16 residues. Germline CDR1 is SGHTA and CDR2 is FQGTGA. The TCR originated in an older woman in a cohort exposed to, infected with or recovered from COVID-19 (not recorded which). The sequencing input was PBMCs or T cells enriched from blood (not recorded which). The rearrangement joins TRBV7-3 to TRBJ1-2; D not certain. The DNA of the CDR3 is TGTGCCAGCAGCTTAACCGGGAATCCGGGGAACTATGGCTACACCTTC. Translated: CASSLTGNPGNYGYTF. Variable domain in full (rest from reference TRBV7-3 and TRBJ1-2): GAGVSQTPSNKVTEKGKYVELRCDPISGHTALYWYRQSLGQGPEFLIYFQGTGAADDSGLPNDRFFAVRPEGSVSTLKIQRTERGDSAVYLCASSLTGNPGNYGYTFGSGTRLTVV.